This is a list of T cell receptor beta chains from one sample in a study of T-cell reconstitution after alpha-beta-depleted transplantation in children. MiXCR, applied by TCRdb to the PCR reads, yields one record per CDR3 protein. Altogether 230,000 or so distinct CDR3 sequences are present, over 9.5% being singletons, with the ten largest covering approximately 5%. The sequences come from PBMCs from the stem cell graft donor, collected from the stem cell graft. The receptors derive from a human donor who donated a stem cell graft to a child with SCID. CDR3s include the opening cysteine and the closing phenylalanine or tryptophan. D genes are given only for firm matches. Some rows have no size entry. The others give once, few or many, or a class for an expanded clone.

j_gene,abundance,d_gene,v_gene,CDR3nt,CDR3aa
TRBJ1-5,many,NA,TRBV20-1,TGCAGTGCTCCTATGTCGGGGGCTTATCAGCCCCAGCATTTT,CSAPMSGAYQPQHF
TRBJ1-1,many,NA,TRBV5-1,TGCGCCAGCAGCTTGGTTTCGGGTCCAGGGGTCACTGAAGCTTTCTTT,CASSLVSGPGVTEAFF
TRBJ2-1,many,NA,TRBV24-1,TGTGCCACCAGTGATTGGGCCAGGGGTTCGAGTGAGCAGTTCTTC,CATSDWARGSSEQFF
TRBJ2-5,many,TRBD2,TRBV28,TGTGCCAGCAGACTCTGGGGTAGCGGGGGAAAGGAGACCCAGTACTTC,CASRLWGSGGKETQYF
TRBJ2-1,many,NA,TRBV4-2,TGTGCCAGCAGCCAAGATGCGGCAGGGTCCACAACTCAATACAATGAGCAGTTCTTC,CASSQDAAGSTTQYNEQFF
TRBJ1-1,few,NA,TRBV25-1,TGTGCCAGCAGTGAACCCCCCAATAACGGCAGAATGGGAGAAGCTTTCTTT,CASSEPPNNGRMGEAFF
TRBJ2-3,NA,NA,TRBV5-5,TGTGCCAGCAGCCTACTCCTGGGGGGCACAGATACGCAGTATTTT,CASSLLLGGTDTQYF
TRBJ1-1,many,NA,TRBV20-1,TGCAGTGCTAGAGATTGGGGTCAGGAGACGAACACTGAAGCTTTCTTT,CSARDWGQETNTEAFF
TRBJ2-1,many,NA,TRBV21-1,TGTGCCAGCAGCCGCGGACGGATTGGCCAATACAATGAGCAGTTCTTC,CASSRGRIGQYNEQFF
TRBJ2-5,few,NA,TRBV12-3/TRBV12-4,TGTGCCAGCAGTTTTTCTCCCCTCTCAGGGGAAGAGACCCAGTACTTC,CASSFSPLSGEETQYF
TRBJ2-7,many,NA,TRBV6-1,TGTGCCAGCAGTGAAGGGATCGGGATCTCCGAGCAGTACTTC,CASSEGIGISEQYF
TRBJ1-1,many,TRBD1,TRBV18,TGTGCCAGCTCACCACGTAGGGACAGGGATGAAGCTTTCTTT,CASSPRRDRDEAFF
TRBJ1-1,many,NA,TRBV15,TGTGCCACCTCTTGGCGAGGCTTCACTGAAGCTTTCTTT,CATSWRGFTEAFF
TRBJ2-5,many,NA,TRBV10-3,TGTGCCATCAGTCGAGGTGGACAAGAGACCCAGTACTTC,CAISRGGQETQYF
TRBJ1-2,NA,TRBD1,TRBV6-5,TGTGCCAGCAGTTCATTCAACAGGGGTGATACCTATGGCTACACCTTC,CASSSFNRGDTYGYTF
TRBJ1-1,many,TRBD1,TRBV12-3/TRBV12-4,TGTGCCAGCAGTTTCGTAGACAGGGGAACTGAAGCTTTCTTT,CASSFVDRGTEAFF
TRBJ2-5,many,NA,TRBV20-1,TGCAGTGCACCGGACATCCAAGAGACCCAGTACTTC,CSAPDIQETQYF
TRBJ2-3,many,TRBD2,TRBV3-1,TGTGCCAGCAGCCCTCGACTAGCGGGGGGGCCAGATACGCAGTATTTT,CASSPRLAGGPDTQYF
TRBJ2-5,many,TRBD1,TRBV12-3/TRBV12-4,TGTGCCAGCAATACGGGACAGGCGTTACAAGAGACCCAGTACTTC,CASNTGQALQETQYF
TRBJ2-2,many,NA,TRBV5-1,TGCGCCAGCAGCTTTATGACGAACACCGGGGAGCTGTTTTTT,CASSFMTNTGELFF